This paragraph reports one TCR beta chain. This sample is drawn from a study of shared clonotypes between healthy human individuals. Profiled with immunoSEQ multiplex PCR; TCRdb holds only in-frame clones, not every one. This table has over a million clones, roughly 98.5% appearing once. Those who donated, Caucasian adults without exception, all lived in Nashville, Tennessee. The receptor's source is a man aged 30 to 45 in good health. Sequencing was carried out using naive CD4+ T cells sorted from blood. Indicated subset: CD45RA+ positively selected.

Here the CDR3 DNA reads TGTGCCAGCAGCGTGTACCCGCGGGGGGCAGCCGAAGCTTTCTTT. Residues: CASSVYPRGAAEAFF. This chain joins TRBV9 and TRBJ1-1, with D maybe TRBD1 (6 bases). Trimming shortened V by 2 bases and J by 8 bases, and 19 bases separated the two germline ends. The CDR3 runs to 15 residues. Germline V gene data show CDR1 as SGDLS and CDR2 as YYNGEE.